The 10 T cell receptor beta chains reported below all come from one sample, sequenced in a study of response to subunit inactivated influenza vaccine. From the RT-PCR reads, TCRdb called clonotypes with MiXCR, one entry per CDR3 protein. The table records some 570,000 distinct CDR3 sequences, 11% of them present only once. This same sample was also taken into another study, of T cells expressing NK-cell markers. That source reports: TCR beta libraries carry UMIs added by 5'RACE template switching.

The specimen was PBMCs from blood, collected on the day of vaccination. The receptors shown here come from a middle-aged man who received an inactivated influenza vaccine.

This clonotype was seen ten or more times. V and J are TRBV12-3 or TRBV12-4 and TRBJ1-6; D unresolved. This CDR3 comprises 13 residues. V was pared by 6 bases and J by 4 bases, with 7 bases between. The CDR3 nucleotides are TGTGCCAGCAGGGGAGGTTATAATTCACCCCTCCACTTT. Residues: CASRGGYNSPLHF.

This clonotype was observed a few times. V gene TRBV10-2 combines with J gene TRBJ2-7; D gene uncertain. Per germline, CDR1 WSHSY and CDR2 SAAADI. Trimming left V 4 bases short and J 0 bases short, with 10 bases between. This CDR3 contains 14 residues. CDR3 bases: TGCGCCAGCAGTGTGATGTTAAACTCCTACGAGCAGTACTTC. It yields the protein CASSVMLNSYEQYF.

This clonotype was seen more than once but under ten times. CDR3 nucleotide sequence: TGCGCCAGCAGCCCACTGACAGGGGCGACAGATACGCAGTATTTT. It codes for CASSPLTGATDTQYF. The chain couples TRBV5-1 to TRBJ2-3; 8 bases are a match to TRBD1. In germline, CDR1 is SGHRS, CDR2 YFSETQ. This CDR3 is 15 amino acids long. Unmatched junction bases numbered 7, after V lost 4 bases and J lost 3 bases.

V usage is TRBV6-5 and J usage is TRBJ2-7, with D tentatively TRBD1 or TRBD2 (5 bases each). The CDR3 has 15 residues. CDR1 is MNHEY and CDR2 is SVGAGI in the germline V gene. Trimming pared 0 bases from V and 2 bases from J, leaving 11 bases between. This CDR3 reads CASSYSASGPYEQYF. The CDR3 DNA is TGTGCCAGCAGTTACTCGGCGTCGGGACCCTACGAGCAGTACTTC.

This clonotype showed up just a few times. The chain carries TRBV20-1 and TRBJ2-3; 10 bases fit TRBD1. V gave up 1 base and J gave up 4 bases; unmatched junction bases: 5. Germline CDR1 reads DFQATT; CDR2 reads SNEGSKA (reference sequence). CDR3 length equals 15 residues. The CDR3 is CSARADRGSPDTQYF. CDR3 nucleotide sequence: TGCAGTGCTAGAGCGGACAGGGGGAGTCCAGATACGCAGTATTTT.

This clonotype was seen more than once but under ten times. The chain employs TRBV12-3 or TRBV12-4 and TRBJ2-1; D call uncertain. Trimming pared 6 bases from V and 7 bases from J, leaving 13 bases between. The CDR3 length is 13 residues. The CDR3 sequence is CASRTNLGNEQFF. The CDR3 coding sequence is TGTGCCAGCAGGACCAATTTGGGAAATGAGCAGTTCTTC.

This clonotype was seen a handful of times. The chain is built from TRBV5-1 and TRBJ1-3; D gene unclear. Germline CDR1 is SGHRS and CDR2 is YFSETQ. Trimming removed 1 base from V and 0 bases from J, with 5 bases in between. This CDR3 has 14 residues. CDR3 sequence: CASSLTHSGNTIYF. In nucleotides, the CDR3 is TGCGCCAGCAGCTTGACCCACTCTGGAAACACCATATATTTT.

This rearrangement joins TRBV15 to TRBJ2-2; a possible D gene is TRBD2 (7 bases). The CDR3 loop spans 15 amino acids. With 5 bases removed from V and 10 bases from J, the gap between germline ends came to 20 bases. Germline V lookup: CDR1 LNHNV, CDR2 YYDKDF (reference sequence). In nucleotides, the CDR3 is TGTGCCACCAGCTGGCGGGGGCCCCTCGTCGTGGAGCTGTTTTTT. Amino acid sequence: CATSWRGPLVVELFF.

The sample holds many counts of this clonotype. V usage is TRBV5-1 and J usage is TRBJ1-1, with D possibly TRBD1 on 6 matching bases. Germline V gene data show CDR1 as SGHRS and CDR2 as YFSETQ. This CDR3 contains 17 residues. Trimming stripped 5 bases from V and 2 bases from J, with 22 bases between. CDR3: CASSPRWGGPVNTEAFF. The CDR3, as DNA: TGCGCCAGCAGTCCCCGGTGGGGGGGCCCCGTCAACACTGAAGCTTTCTTT. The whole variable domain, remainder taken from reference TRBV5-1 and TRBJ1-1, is KAGVTQTPRYLIKTRGQQVTLSCSPISGHRSVSWYQQTPGQGLQFLFEYFSETQRNKGNFPGRFSGRQFSNSRSEMNVSTLELGDSALYLCASSPRWGGPVNTEAFFGQGTRLTVV.

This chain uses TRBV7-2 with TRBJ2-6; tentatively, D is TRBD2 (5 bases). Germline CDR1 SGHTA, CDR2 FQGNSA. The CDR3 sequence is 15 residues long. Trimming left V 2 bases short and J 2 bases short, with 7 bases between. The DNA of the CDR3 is TGTGCCAGCAGCTTAACGAGGGCTGGGGCCAACGTCCTGACTTTC. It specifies CASSLTRAGANVLTF.